A selection of T cell receptor beta chains follows, all from one sample in a study of early T cells in non-severe SARS-CoV-2 infection. From the 5' RACE reads, TCRdb called clonotypes with MiXCR, one entry per CDR3 protein. Here the sample spans 25,000 to 35,000 distinct CDR3 sequences, about 6% being singletons. The source material was whole blood. The source is an adult who was a healthcare worker with PCR-confirmed SARS-CoV-2 infection or an uninfected control (not recorded which). Each CDR3 is given with its conserved first and last residue. Fields, in order: clone size, J gene, V gene, D gene, CDR3 DNA, CDR3 protein. D genes are given only for firm matches. Size tells how often a clone was seen (once, few, many) or the class of an expanded clone, and some rows leave it out.

many,TRBJ1-6,TRBV3-1,-,TGTGCCAGCAGCCGGACCGACGTCACTTCACCCCTCCACTTT,CASSRTDVTSPLHF
-,TRBJ1-1,TRBV20-1,-,TGCAGTGCTAGTACCGAGATGTGGGCTTTCTTT,CSASTEMWAFF
many,TRBJ2-7,TRBV6-6,-,TGTGCCAGCAGTTACTCGTTCCCCTTAGGGAACGAGCAGTACTTC,CASSYSFPLGNEQYF
-,TRBJ2-2,TRBV4-3,-,TGCGCCAGCAGCCAAGTATCAGCGGGCACCGGGGAGCTGTTTTTT,CASSQVSAGTGELFF
many,TRBJ1-2,TRBV4-1,TRBD1,TGCGCCAGCAGCCTTCGACAGGGAAAGGATGGCTACACCTTC,CASSLRQGKDGYTF
many,TRBJ1-1,TRBV10-1,-,TGCGCCAGCAGTGGCGGGCAGCGGAACACTGAAGCTTTCTTT,CASSGGQRNTEAFF
-,TRBJ1-2,TRBV7-9,-,TGTGCCAGCAGCTCGACAGGTCCTAACTATGGCTACACCTTC,CASSSTGPNYGYTF
many,TRBJ2-1,TRBV7-3,-,TGTGCCAGCAGCTCCCGAGTCAATGAGCAGTTCTTC,CASSSRVNEQFF
many,TRBJ1-6,TRBV7-9,TRBD1,TGTGCCAGCAGCTTAGGGACAGGGAATTCACCCCTCCACTTT,CASSLGTGNSPLHF
many,TRBJ2-5,TRBV6-6,-,TGTGCCAGCGGAAAGGCGGGGGAGACCCAGTACTTC,CASGKAGETQYF
many,TRBJ2-7,TRBV6-6,-,TGTGCCAGCAGTTACTTAGGGCCGACGGGGAACGAGCAGTACTTC,CASSYLGPTGNEQYF
few,TRBJ2-1,TRBV29-1,TRBD1,TGCAGCGGGACAGGGGGGGGTCTTTACAATGAGCAGTTCTTC,CSGTGGGLYNEQFF
-,TRBJ2-3,TRBV5-1,-,TGCGCCAGCAGCTTCGGTGGGGGTAGCACAGATACGCAGTATTTT,CASSFGGGSTDTQYF
many,TRBJ2-2,TRBV29-1,TRBD1,TGCAGCGTTGACCGGACAGGGGTGACCGGGGAGCTGTTTTTT,CSVDRTGVTGELFF
many,TRBJ2-7,TRBV6-6,TRBD1,TGTGCCAGCAGTTATCTAGGGACAGACTCCTACGAGCAGTACTTC,CASSYLGTDSYEQYF
many,TRBJ1-6,TRBV6-5,-,TGTGCCAGCAGTCTCCAGGGATGGGGTTCACCCCTCCACTTT,CASSLQGWGSPLHF
many,TRBJ2-1,TRBV12-3/TRBV12-4,-,TGTGCCAGCAGCCGTCAAACAGGGAACAATGAGCAGTTCTTC,CASSRQTGNNEQFF
many,TRBJ2-1,TRBV10-2,-,TGCGCCAGCAGCTCCCTTAAGACTAGCTCCTACAATGAGCAGTTCTTC,CASSSLKTSSYNEQFF
many,TRBJ1-2,TRBV12-3/TRBV12-4,TRBD1,TGTGCCAGCACCATACAGGGGGGCTATGGCTACACCTTC,CASTIQGGYGYTF
many,TRBJ2-7,TRBV7-6,TRBD1,TGTGCCAGCAGCTACGACAGGGACTACGAGCAGTACTTC,CASSYDRDYEQYF
few,TRBJ2-3,TRBV14,-,TGTGCCAGCAGCCCCTCAGGCACAGATACGCAGTATTTT,CASSPSGTDTQYF
few,TRBJ1-2,TRBV12-3/TRBV12-4,-,TGTGCCAGCAGTTTAATATCCAGACTTACCTATGGCTACACCTTC,CASSLISRLTYGYTF
many,TRBJ1-2,TRBV16,-,TGTGCCAGCAGCGCGGTTCTTCGGTATGGCTACACCTTC,CASSAVLRYGYTF
many,TRBJ2-3,TRBV20-1,TRBD2,TGCAGTGCTCAGTCCGGGACTAGCGGGGGGCTCCGAAGCACAGATACGCAGTATTTT,CSAQSGTSGGLRSTDTQYF
-,TRBJ2-7,TRBV9,-,TGTGCCAGCAGCGTAGAGGCGGGGCGGGGCGAGCAGTACTTC,CASSVEAGRGEQYF
many,TRBJ2-3,TRBV12-3/TRBV12-4,-,TGTGCCAGCAGACAGCAGGGGAGAGATGCAGATACGCAGTATTTT,CASRQQGRDADTQYF
many,TRBJ2-7,TRBV20-1,-,TGCAGTGCACGGGGACATAAGAACGAGCAGTACTTC,CSARGHKNEQYF
-,TRBJ1-3,TRBV9,-,TGTGCCAGCAGCTCGACTGGGGGCAGTTCTGGAAACACCATATATTTT,CASSSTGGSSGNTIYF
many,TRBJ2-7,TRBV10-3,-,TGTGCTCCTCATATTTGGAACGAGCAGTACTTC,CAPHIWNEQYF
many,TRBJ2-7,TRBV7-9,-,TGTGCCAGCGCCACCACGGGATCCGGGGCCCGCTGGCAGTACTTC,CASATTGSGARWQYF
many,TRBJ2-1,TRBV20-1,-,TGCAGTGCTATGTCGGATATGTTGACAAACAATGAGCAGTTCTTC,CSAMSDMLTNNEQFF
many,TRBJ2-2,TRBV19,-,TGTGCCAGTAGTCAGGGACCAAACACCGGGGAGCTGTTTTTT,CASSQGPNTGELFF
many,TRBJ1-1,TRBV6-5,-,TGTGCCAGCAGTCGGACCGGGAACACTGAAGCTTTCTTT,CASSRTGNTEAFF
many,TRBJ2-7,TRBV5-1,TRBD2,TGCGCCAGCAGCTTGATACTTAGCGGGGGCTACGAGCAGTACTTC,CASSLILSGGYEQYF
many,TRBJ2-7,TRBV4-3,TRBD1,TGCGCCAGCAGCCAAGTGGGGGGACAGGGCCACGAGCAGTACTTC,CASSQVGGQGHEQYF
-,TRBJ1-3,TRBV20-1,-,TGCAGTGCCCAGAGGGCAGGGACTGGAAACACCATATATTTT,CSAQRAGTGNTIYF
few,TRBJ2-7,TRBV18,TRBD2,TGTGCCAGCTCACCTTCGAGCGGGGCCACCTACGAGCAGTACTTC,CASSPSSGATYEQYF
many,TRBJ2-6,TRBV12-3/TRBV12-4,-,TGTGCCGGCTGCAGGGGGGACTTCCGTGGAGGGGCCAACGTCCTGACTTTC,CAGCRGDFRGGANVLTF
many,TRBJ2-3,TRBV3-1,-,TGTGCCAGCAGCCAAGGGGCAGATACGCAGTATTTT,CASSQGADTQYF
many,TRBJ1-2,TRBV3-1,-,TGTGCCAGCAGCCAAGATTCGAGATATGGCTACACCTTC,CASSQDSRYGYTF
few,TRBJ2-3,TRBV29-1,-,TGCAGCGTTCGCGCAGGGGGCACAGATACGCAGTATTTT,CSVRAGGTDTQYF
many,TRBJ2-6,TRBV15,-,TGTGCCACCAGCAGCCTCTCTGGGGCCAACGTCCTGACTTTC,CATSSLSGANVLTF
many,TRBJ2-4,TRBV20-1,TRBD1,TGCAGTGCTTACCGACAGGGCGGTGACATTCAGTACTTC,CSAYRQGGDIQYF
-,TRBJ2-5,TRBV27,TRBD1,TGTGCCAGCAGCAAGACAGGGTATCGTGAGACCCAGTACTTC,CASSKTGYRETQYF
-,TRBJ2-7,TRBV4-1,TRBD1,TGCGCCAGCAGCCAAGAGTGGACAGGGGCCTACGAGCAGTACTTC,CASSQEWTGAYEQYF
many,TRBJ2-6,TRBV4-1,TRBD1,TGCGCCAGCAGCCAATCCCACAGGGGCCGCTCTGGGGCCAACGTCCTGACTTTC,CASSQSHRGRSGANVLTF
many,TRBJ2-1,TRBV10-2,TRBD1,TGCGCCAGCAGTGTGTCAGGGGGCAGCTCCTACAATGAGCAGTTCTTC,CASSVSGGSSYNEQFF
few,TRBJ2-1,TRBV2,TRBD2,TGTGCCAGCATCGCCGGGACTAGCGGGGTTTCCTACAATGAGCAGTTCTTC,CASIAGTSGVSYNEQFF
-,TRBJ2-7,TRBV29-1,-,TGCAGCGTGCGAGAAACAGCGATCGGGTACGAGCAGTACTTC,CSVRETAIGYEQYF
many,TRBJ2-7,TRBV10-3,TRBD1,TGTGCCATCAGCACCGGGACAGGGGGTCTCTACGAGCAGTACTTC,CAISTGTGGLYEQYF
many,TRBJ1-5,TRBV3-1,-,TGTGCCAGCAGCCAAGATTTGGGTAGCAATCAGCCCCAGCATTTT,CASSQDLGSNQPQHF
-,TRBJ1-1,TRBV4-3,-,TGCGCCAGCAGCCCGGACGGACGAACGGCTGAAGCTTTCTTT,CASSPDGRTAEAFF
-,TRBJ2-3,TRBV20-1,TRBD1,TGCAGTGCTCCCGGTAGAGGGGGCGTATCCGCAGATACGCAGTATTTT,CSAPGRGGVSADTQYF
-,TRBJ2-1,TRBV6-4,TRBD1,TGTGCCAGCAGTGACGGGCAGGGGGCTGGGAATGAGCAGTTCTTC,CASSDGQGAGNEQFF
many,TRBJ2-7,TRBV20-1,-,TGCAGTGCTAGCCGGGGCGAAAGGAGCTCCTACGAGCAGTACTTC,CSASRGERSSYEQYF
many,TRBJ2-2,TRBV15,TRBD1,TGTGCCACCAGCAGAGATTTCCAGGGGGTGAACACCGGGGAGCTGTTTTTT,CATSRDFQGVNTGELFF
few,TRBJ1-2,TRBV7-9,-,TGTGCCAGCAGCCTAGCCCGCATAGGCTACACCTTC,CASSLARIGYTF
many,TRBJ1-6,TRBV7-6,-,TGTGCCAGCAGCCAAGGACAGAACTATAATTCACCCCTCCACTTT,CASSQGQNYNSPLHF
many,TRBJ2-1,TRBV6-2/TRBV6-3,-,TGTGCCAGCAGTTACTCGTCTACAGGGACCACCTACAATGAGCAGTTCTTC,CASSYSSTGTTYNEQFF
many,TRBJ2-3,TRBV6-6,-,TGTGCCAGCAGTCCCCCCTCTGAGCGGAACACAGATACGCAGTATTTT,CASSPPSERNTDTQYF